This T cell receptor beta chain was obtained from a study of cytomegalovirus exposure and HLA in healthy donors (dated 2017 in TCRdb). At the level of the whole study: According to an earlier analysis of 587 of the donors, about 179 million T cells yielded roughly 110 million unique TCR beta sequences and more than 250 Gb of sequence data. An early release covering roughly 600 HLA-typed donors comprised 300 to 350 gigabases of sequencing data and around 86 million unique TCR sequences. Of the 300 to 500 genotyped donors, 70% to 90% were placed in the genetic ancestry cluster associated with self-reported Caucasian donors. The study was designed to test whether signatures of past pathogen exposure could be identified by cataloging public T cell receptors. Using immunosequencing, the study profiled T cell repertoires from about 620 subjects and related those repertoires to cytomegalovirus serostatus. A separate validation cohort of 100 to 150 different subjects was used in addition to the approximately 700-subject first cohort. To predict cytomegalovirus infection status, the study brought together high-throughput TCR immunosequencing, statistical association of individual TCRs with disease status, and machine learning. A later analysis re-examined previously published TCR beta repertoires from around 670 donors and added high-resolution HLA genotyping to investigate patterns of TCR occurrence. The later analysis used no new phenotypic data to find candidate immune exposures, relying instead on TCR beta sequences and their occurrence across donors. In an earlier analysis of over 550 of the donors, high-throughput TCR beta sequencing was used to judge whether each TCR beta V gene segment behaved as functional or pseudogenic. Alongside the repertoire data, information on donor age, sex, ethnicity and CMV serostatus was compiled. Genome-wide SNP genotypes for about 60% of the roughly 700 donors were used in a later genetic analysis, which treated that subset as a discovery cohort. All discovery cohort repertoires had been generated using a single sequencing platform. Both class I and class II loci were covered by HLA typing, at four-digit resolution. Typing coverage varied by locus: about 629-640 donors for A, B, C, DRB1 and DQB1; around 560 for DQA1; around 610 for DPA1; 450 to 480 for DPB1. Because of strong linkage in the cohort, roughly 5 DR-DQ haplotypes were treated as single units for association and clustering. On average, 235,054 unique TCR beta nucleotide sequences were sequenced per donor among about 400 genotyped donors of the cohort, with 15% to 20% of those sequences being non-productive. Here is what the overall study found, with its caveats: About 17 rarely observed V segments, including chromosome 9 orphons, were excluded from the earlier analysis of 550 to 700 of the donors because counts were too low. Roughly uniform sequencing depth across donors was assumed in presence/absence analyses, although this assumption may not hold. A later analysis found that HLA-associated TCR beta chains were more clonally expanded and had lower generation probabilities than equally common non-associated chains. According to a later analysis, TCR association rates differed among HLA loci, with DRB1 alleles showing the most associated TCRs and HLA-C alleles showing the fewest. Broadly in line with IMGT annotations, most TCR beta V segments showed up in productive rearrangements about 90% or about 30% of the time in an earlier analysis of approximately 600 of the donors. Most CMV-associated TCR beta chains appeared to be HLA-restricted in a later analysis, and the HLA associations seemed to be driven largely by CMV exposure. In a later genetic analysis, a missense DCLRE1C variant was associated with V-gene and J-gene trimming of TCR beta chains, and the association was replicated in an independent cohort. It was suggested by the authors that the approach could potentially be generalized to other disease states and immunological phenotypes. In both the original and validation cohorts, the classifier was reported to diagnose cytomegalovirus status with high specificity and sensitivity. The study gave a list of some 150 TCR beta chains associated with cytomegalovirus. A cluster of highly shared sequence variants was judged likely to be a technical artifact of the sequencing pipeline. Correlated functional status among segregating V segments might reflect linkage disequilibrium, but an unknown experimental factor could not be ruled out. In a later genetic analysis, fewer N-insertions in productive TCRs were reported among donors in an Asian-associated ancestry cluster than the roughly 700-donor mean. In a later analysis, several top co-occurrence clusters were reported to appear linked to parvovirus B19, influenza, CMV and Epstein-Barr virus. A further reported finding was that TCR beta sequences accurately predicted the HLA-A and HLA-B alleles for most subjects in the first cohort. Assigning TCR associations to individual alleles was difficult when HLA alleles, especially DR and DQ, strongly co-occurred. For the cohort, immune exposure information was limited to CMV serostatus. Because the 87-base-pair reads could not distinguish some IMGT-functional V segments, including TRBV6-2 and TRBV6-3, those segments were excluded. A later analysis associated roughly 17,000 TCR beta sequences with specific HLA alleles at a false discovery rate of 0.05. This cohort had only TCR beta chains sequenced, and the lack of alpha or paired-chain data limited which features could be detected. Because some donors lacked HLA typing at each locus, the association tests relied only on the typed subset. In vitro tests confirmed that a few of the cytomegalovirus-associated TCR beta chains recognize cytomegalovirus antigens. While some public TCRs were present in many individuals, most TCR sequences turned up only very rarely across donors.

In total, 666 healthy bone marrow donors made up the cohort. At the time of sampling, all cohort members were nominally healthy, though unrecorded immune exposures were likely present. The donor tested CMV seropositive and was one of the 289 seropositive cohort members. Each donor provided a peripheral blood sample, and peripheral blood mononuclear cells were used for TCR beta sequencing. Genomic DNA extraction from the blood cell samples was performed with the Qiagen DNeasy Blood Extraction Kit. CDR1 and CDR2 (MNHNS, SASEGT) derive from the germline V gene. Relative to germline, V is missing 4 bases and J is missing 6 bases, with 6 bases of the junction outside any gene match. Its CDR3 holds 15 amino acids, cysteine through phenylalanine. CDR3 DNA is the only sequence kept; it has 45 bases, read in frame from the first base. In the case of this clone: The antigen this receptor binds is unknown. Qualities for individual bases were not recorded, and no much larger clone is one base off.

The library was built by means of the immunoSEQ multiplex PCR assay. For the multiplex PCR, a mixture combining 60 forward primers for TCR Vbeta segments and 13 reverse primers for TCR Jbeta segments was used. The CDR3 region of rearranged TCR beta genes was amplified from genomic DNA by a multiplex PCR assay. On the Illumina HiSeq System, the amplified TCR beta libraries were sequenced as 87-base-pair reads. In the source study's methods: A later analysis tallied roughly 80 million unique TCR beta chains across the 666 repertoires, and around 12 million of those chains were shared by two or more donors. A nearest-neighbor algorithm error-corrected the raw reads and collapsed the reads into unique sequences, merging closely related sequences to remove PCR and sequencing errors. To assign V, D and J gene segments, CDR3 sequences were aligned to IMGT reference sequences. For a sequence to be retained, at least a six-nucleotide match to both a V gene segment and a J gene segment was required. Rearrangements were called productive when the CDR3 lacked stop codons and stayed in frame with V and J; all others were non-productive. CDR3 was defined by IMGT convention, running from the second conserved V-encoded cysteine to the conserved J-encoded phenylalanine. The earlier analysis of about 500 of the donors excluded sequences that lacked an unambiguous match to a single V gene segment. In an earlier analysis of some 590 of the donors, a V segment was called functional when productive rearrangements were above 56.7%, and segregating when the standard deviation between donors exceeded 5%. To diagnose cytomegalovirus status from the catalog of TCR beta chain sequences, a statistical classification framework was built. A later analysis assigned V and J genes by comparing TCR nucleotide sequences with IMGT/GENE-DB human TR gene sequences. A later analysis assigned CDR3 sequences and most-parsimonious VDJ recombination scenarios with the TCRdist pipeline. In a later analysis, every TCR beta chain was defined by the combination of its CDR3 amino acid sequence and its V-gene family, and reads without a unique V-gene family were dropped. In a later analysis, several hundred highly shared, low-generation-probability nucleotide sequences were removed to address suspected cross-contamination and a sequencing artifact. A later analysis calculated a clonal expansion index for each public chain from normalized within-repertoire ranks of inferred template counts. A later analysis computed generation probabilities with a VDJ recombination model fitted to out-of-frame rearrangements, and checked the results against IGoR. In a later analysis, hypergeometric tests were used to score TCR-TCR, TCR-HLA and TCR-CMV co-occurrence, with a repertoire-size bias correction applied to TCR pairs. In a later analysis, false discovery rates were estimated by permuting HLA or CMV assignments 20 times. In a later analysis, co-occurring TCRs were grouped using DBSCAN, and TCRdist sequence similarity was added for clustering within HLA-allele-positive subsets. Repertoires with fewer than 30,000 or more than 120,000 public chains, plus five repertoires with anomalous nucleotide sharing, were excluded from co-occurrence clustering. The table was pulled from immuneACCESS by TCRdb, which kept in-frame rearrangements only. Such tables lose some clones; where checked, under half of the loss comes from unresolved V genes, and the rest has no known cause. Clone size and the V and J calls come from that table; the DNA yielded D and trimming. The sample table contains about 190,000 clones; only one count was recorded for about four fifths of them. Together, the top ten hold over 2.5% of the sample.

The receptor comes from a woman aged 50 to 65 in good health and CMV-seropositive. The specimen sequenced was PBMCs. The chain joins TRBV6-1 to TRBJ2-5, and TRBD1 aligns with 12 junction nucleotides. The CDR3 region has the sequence CASSVGTGGKKTQYF. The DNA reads TGTGCCAGCAGTGTAGGGACAGGGGGCAAGAAGACCCAGTACTTC.